The TCR beta chain under discussion was sequenced for a study of HIV-infected patients and healthy controls. This clonotype was observed a handful of times. The repertoire came from unfractionated whole blood and reflected all unsorted peripheral T cells. The RNA source was an approximately 2.4 ml peripheral blood draw. This CDR3 is 14 amino acids long. The junction had 5 bases not matched to a gene; V was cut back by 4 bases and J by 4 bases. Germline lookup yields CDR1 SGDLS and CDR2 YYNGEE. cDNA was made from about 500 ng RNA using alpha and beta constant primers. Alpha and beta chain libraries were made separately by chain-specific third strand synthesis with multiplexing indices. TCRdb redid the calling of the 5' RACE reads with MiXCR, one entry per CDR3 protein. The table shows about 5,500 distinct CDR3 sequences, with over 7% occurring only once.

This TCR derives from an adult with HIV infection. The source material was blood, sampled before antiretroviral therapy. The V call is TRBV9, the J call TRBJ2-7; 10 bases are shared with TRBD1. The CDR3 here is CASSIGQGEYEQYF. The CDR3 nucleotides read TGTGCCAGCAGCATAGGACAGGGGGAATACGAGCAGTACTTC.